Each of the 8 T cell receptor beta chains below was sequenced from the same sample in a study of T-cell reconstitution after alpha-beta-depleted transplantation in children. A library of TCRbeta sequences, prepared with unique molecular identifiers, was generated. In TCRdb, the PCR reads were re-called with MiXCR into one record per CDR3 protein. The sample has around 300,000 distinct CDR3 sequences; around 10% are singletons. Material: PBMCs, obtained before TCRalphabeta/CD19-depleted stem cell transplant. The receptors derive from a boy younger than two with acute myeloid leukemia, due to receive a stem cell transplant.

This clonotype was detected ten times or more. The V and J genes are TRBV20-1 and TRBJ2-1; D ambiguous. From germline, CDR1 is DFQATT and CDR2 SNEGSKA (reference sequence). The V end was cut by 1 base, the J end by 7 bases, with 5 bases between. This CDR3 comprises 11 residues. CDR3 sequence: CSARGGNEQFF. As DNA, the CDR3 is TGCAGTGCTAGAGGAGGAAATGAGCAGTTCTTC.

In its sample, this clonotype was seen many times. V gene TRBV7-2 combines with J gene TRBJ1-1; D is perhaps TRBD1 (5 bases). V lost 5 bases and J lost 0, with 16 bases in between. The germline gives CDR1 SGHTA, CDR2 FQGNSA. There are 16 residues in the CDR3. CDR3 amino acids: CASSLITTEMNTEAFF. The CDR3 DNA sequence: TGTGCCAGCAGCCTAATAACGACAGAGATGAACACTGAAGCTTTCTTT.

This clonotype was observed many times. This sequence joins TRBV5-4 and TRBJ2-2, with a weak D call TRBD1 (6 bases). This CDR3 is 15 amino acids long. Germline assignment: CDR1 SGHNT and CDR2 YYREEE (reference sequence). Deletions cut 0 bases from V and 4 bases from J, with 10 bases between. CDR3 amino acids: CASSLDRVATGELFF. DNA for the CDR3: TGTGCCAGCAGCTTGGACAGGGTAGCCACCGGGGAGCTGTTTTTT. Full variable domain (remainder filled in from reference TRBV5-4 and TRBJ2-2): ETGVTQSPTHLIKTRGQQVTLRCSSQSGHNTVSWYQQALGQGPQFIFQYYREEENGRGNFPPRFSGLQFPNYSSELNVNALELDDSALYLCASSLDRVATGELFFGEGSRLTVL.

In this sample, this clonotype turned up many times. J is TRBJ2-1 and V is TRBV12-3 or TRBV12-4; weak D call: TRBD1 (5 bases). This CDR3 contains 15 residues. Trimming removed 1 base from V and 4 bases from J, with 11 bases in between. The CDR3 protein is CASSLEQGKYNEQFF. Here the CDR3 DNA reads TGTGCCAGCAGTTTAGAGCAGGGAAAGTACAATGAGCAGTTCTTC.

This clonotype was detected ten times or more. This sequence joins TRBV12-3 or TRBV12-4 and TRBJ2-4; a weak D match, TRBD1 (6 bases). The CDR3 runs 12 residues. V gave up 7 bases and J gave up 4 bases, with 8 bases separating them. CDR3 DNA sequence: TGTGCCAGCACCGACAGGAAAAACATTCAGTACTTC. It yields the protein CASTDRKNIQYF.

Many counts were recorded for this clonotype. The rearrangement joins TRBV5-1 to TRBJ1-4; D remains unclear. Looked up from germline, CDR1 is SGHRS and CDR2 is YFSETQ. The CDR3 length is 15 residues. The V gene lost 0 bases and the J gene lost 0 bases, with 6 bases spanning the gap. In nucleotides, the CDR3 is TGCGCCAGCAGCTTGGTAGGGCCAACTAATGAAAAACTGTTTTTT. As protein: CASSLVGPTNEKLFF. The whole variable domain, filled in from reference TRBV5-1 and TRBJ1-4, reads KAGVTQTPRYLIKTRGQQVTLSCSPISGHRSVSWYQQTPGQGLQFLFEYFSETQRNKGNFPGRFSGRQFSNSRSEMNVSTLELGDSALYLCASSLVGPTNEKLFFGSGTQLSVL.

This clonotype was seen ten or more times. The chain carries TRBV7-9 and TRBJ1-2; 8 bases agree with TRBD1. The germline gives CDR1 SEHNR, CDR2 FQNEAQ (reference sequence). The CDR3 consists of 14 residues. V gave up 5 bases and J gave up 4 bases; unmatched junction bases: 6. This CDR3 is CASSPDREGYGYTF. The CDR3 DNA sequence: TGTGCCAGCAGCCCGGACAGGGAGGGCTATGGCTACACCTTC.

This clonotype was counted ten times or more. The CDR3 nucleotides are TGCGCCAGCAGCCAAGCACCCTTCTCCGGGACAGGGGTCTCCTACGAGCAGTACTTC. Translating it yields CASSQAPFSGTGVSYEQYF. This rearrangement joins TRBV4-1 to TRBJ2-7, with 10 bases matching TRBD1. Per germline, CDR1 MGHRA and CDR2 YSYEKL. J lost 0 bases, V lost 1 base, and 12 bases had no gene match. The CDR3 covers 19 residues.